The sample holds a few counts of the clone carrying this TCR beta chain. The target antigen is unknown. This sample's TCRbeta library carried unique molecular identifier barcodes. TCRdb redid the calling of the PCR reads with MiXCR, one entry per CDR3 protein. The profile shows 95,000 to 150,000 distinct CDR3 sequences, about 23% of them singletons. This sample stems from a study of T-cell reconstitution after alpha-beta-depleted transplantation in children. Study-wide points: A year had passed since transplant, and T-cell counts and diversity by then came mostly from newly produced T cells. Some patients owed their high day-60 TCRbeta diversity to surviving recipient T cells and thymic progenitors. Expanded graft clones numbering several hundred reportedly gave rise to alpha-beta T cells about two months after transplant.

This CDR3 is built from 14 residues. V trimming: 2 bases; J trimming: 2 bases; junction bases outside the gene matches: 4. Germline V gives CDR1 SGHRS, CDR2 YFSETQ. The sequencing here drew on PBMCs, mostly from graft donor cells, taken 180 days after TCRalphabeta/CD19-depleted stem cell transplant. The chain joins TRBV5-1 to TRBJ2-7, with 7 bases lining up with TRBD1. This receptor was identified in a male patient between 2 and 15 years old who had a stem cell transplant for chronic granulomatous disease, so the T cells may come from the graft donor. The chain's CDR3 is CASSFRQGAYEQYF. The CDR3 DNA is TGCGCCAGCAGCTTCCGACAGGGAGCCTACGAGCAGTACTTC. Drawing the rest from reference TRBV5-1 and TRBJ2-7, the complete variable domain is KAGVTQTPRYLIKTRGQQVTLSCSPISGHRSVSWYQQTPGQGLQFLFEYFSETQRNKGNFPGRFSGRQFSNSRSEMNVSTLELGDSALYLCASSFRQGAYEQYFGPGTRLTVT.